Below are 10 T cell receptor beta chains sequenced from a single sample in a study of cytomegalovirus exposure and HLA in healthy donors. The PCR made use of 60 Vbeta and 13 Jbeta primers. Here immunoSEQ multiplex PCR was the method, and the copy in TCRdb shows in-frame clones only, minus some. Among over 80,000 clones listed, 60% to 80% were seen once. The source material was PBMCs. The source of these receptors is a female donor in good health and CMV-seronegative.

The chain carries TRBV12-5 and TRBJ2-1; D is possibly TRBD1 (5 bases). Germline V lookup: CDR1 LGHNT, CDR2 FRNRAP. V lost 7 bases to trimming and J lost 9 bases, with 10 bases between them. The CDR3 spans 11 residues. Here the CDR3 DNA reads TGTGCTAGTGCGTCAGGGCTTGAGCAGTTCTTC. Translated, it gives CASASGLEQFF.

Remarks on this clone: Mismatch with germline at one junction end may stem from a read error. This sequence joins TRBV10-3 and TRBJ1-6; TRBD1 matches at 8 bases. Per the germline V gene, CDR1 is ENHRY and CDR2 is SYGVKD. The CDR3 sequence is 13 residues long. CDR3 sequence: CAIRNQGAGPLVF. CDR3 bases: TGTGCCATCAGGAACCAGGGGGCAGGGCCTCTGGTGTTT.

This rearrangement joins TRBV27 to TRBJ2-1, with 16 bases matching TRBD2. The CDR3 length is 15 residues. V shed 9 bases, J shed 3 bases, and the junction held 2 bases outside the gene matches. Per germline, CDR1 MNHEY and CDR2 SMNVEV (reference sequence). DNA of the CDR3: TGTGCCAGTGGGACTAGCGGGAGGGGCTACAATGAGCAGTTCTTC. This translates into CASGTSGRGYNEQFF.

This clone was picked up many times. In the same sample, other DNA sequences code for this CDR3. The chain couples TRBV19 to TRBJ2-1; the match to TRBD2 covers 11 bases. Trimming removed 4 bases from V and 4 bases from J; junction bases left unmatched: 3. This CDR3 contains 15 residues. Per germline, CDR1 LNHDA and CDR2 SQIVND (reference sequence). The CDR3 region has the DNA TGTGCCAGTAGTAAAACTAGCGGGAGTTACAATGAGCAGTTCTTC. Translating it yields CASSKTSGSYNEQFF.

J is TRBJ2-3 and V is TRBV5-1, with TRBD1 as a possible D gene (7 bases). Germline CDR1 reads SGHRS; CDR2 reads YFSETQ. CDR3 length: 16 residues. V was trimmed by 0 bases and J by 2 bases, leaving 13 bases between them. The CDR3 DNA sequence: TGCGCCAGCAGCTTGGCGCAGGGGGGAGCCACAGATACGCAGTATTTT. Its protein is CASSLAQGGATDTQYF.

This sequence joins TRBV29-1 and TRBJ2-7, with TRBD1 matching 9 bases. The CDR3 has 13 amino acids. CDR1 is SQVTM and CDR2 is ANQGSEA in the germline V gene. Trimming at V came to 5 bases and at J to 5 bases, leaving 7 bases not matched to a gene. The CDR3, as DNA: TGCAGCGTTACGGACAGGGGTGTCCACGAGCAGTACTTC. Protein: CSVTDRGVHEQYF.

V usage is TRBV5-1 and J usage is TRBJ1-2; TRBD1 agrees at 7 bases. The J segment lost 2 bases and the V segment lost 4 bases, leaving 8 bases of the junction unmatched. The germline V gene encodes CDR1 SGHRS and CDR2 YFSETQ. This CDR3 is 15 amino acids long. The CDR3 bases are TGCGCCAGCAGCCACCCGGACAGGCCAAACTATGGCTACACCTTC. As protein: CASSHPDRPNYGYTF.

V gene TRBV5-3 combines with J gene TRBJ1-5; the D is unclear. TRBV5-3 counts as an open reading frame of uncertain function. Trimming removed 1 base at V and 1 base at J, with 15 bases between. This CDR3 region has 17 residues. CDR3 sequence (DNA): TGTGCCAGAAGCTTGTTTGTCCCCGGTTGGAGCAATCAGCCCCAGCATTTT. Its translation is CARSLFVPGWSNQPQHF.

V and J are TRBV28 and TRBJ2-1; D may be TRBD2 (7 bases). Germline CDR1 and CDR2: MDHEN and SYDVKM. The CDR3 is made up of 17 amino acids. Trimming pared 8 bases from V and 4 bases from J, leaving 24 bases between. The CDR3 spells CASPPSSGASGYNEQFF. In DNA, the CDR3 is TGTGCCAGCCCTCCAAGTTCAGGGGCTAGCGGATACAATGAGCAGTTCTTC.

This rearrangement joins TRBV2 to TRBJ1-2; TRBD1 aligns across 8 bases. J lost 3 bases, V lost 4 bases, and 7 bases had no gene match. Germline lookup yields CDR1 SNHLY and CDR2 FYNNEI. This CDR3 is 15 amino acids long. The CDR3 spells CASSADRDGDYGYTF. CDR3 coding DNA: TGTGCCAGCAGTGCGGACAGGGACGGGGACTATGGCTACACCTTC.